Following are 17 T cell receptor beta chains from one sample sequenced in a study of blood T cell repertoires in COVID-19. The protocol was immunoSEQ multiplex PCR, while the TCRdb copy is restricted to in-frame clones and leaves out a portion. The sample lists roughly 73,000 clones, approximately 90% seen once, with around 3.9% in the top ten. The sequenced material came from peripheral blood. The receptors stem from a man aged 65-85 years with active COVID-19.

This clone was counted between two and nine times. This chain links TRBV21-1 with TRBJ2-6; TRBD2, the D gene given by the table, was not confirmed from the DNA. TRBV21-1 is shown as a pseudogene. The CDR3 has 15 amino acids. The CDR3 region has the DNA TGTGCCAGCGTCGTCCCAACTATAAGGGCCAACGTCCTGACTTTC. Protein: CASVVPTIRANVLTF.

The chain carries TRBV11-3 and TRBJ2-6; TRBD2 matches at 7 bases. V gave up 5 bases and J gave up 5 bases; unmatched junction bases: 15. The CDR3 is 18 amino acids. Germline V CDR1 and CDR2: SGHNT, YENEEA. The CDR3 coding sequence is TGTGCCAGCAGCCCGGGGGGTCGGCAGAGCCCCAGGGCCAACGTCCTGACTTTC. It encodes CASSPGGRQSPRANVLTF.

The chain is built from TRBV30 and TRBJ1-4, with 9 bases matching TRBD1. Germline CDR1 is GTSNPN and CDR2 is SVGIG (reference sequence). Unmatched junction bases numbered 7, after V lost 3 bases and J lost 5 bases. The length of the CDR3 is 15 residues. The CDR3 DNA reads as TGTGCCTGGAGCGAGGGGACAGGGACAAATGAAAAACTGTTTTTT. As protein: CAWSEGTGTNEKLFF.

This clone was detected once. The V call is TRBV7-8, the J call TRBJ2-5; D call uncertain. Trimming took 9 bases from V and 0 from J, leaving 8 bases between them. The CDR3 has 12 residues. The germline V gene encodes CDR1 SGHVS and CDR2 FQNEAQ. CDR3 sequence: CASGPYQETQYF. In DNA form, the CDR3 reads TGTGCCAGTGGGCCGTACCAAGAGACCCAGTACTTC.

The chain combines TRBV6-5 with TRBJ2-5, with unresolved D. V shed 0 bases and J shed 2 bases, with 10 bases lying between them. Germline values: CDR1 MNHEY, CDR2 SVGAGI. The CDR3 totals 15 residues. The CDR3 DNA reads as TGTGCCAGCAGTTACTCGGGTAGCCGACAAGAGACCCAGTACTTC. This codes for CASSYSGSRQETQYF.

The chain carries TRBV6-2 or TRBV6-3 and TRBJ2-5; 11 bases are shared with TRBD2. The V segment lost 6 bases and the J segment 5 bases; nucleotides outside the gene matches: 5. CDR1 is MNHEY and CDR2 is SVGEGT in the germline V gene. This CDR3 has 14 amino acids. The CDR3: CASSLIAGGETQYF. CDR3 nucleotides: TGTGCCAGCAGCCTCATAGCGGGGGGGGAGACCCAGTACTTC.

CDR3: CASSQGPTSGGGGTQYF. DNA of the CDR3: TGCGCCAGCAGCCAAGGTCCCACTAGCGGGGGAGGGGGGACCCAGTACTTC. The gene calls are TRBV4-3 and TRBJ2-5; TRBD2 matches 11 bases. The germline CDR1 and CDR2 sequences are LGHNA and YSLEER. The V and J ends lost 1 base and 7 bases, in that order; junction bases with no gene match: 11. This CDR3 spans 17 amino acids.

The chain joins TRBV4-3 to TRBJ2-5, with a weak D call TRBD2 (6 bases). The CDR3 extends over 16 amino acids. Germline CDR1 and CDR2: LGHNA and YSLEER. With 0 bases removed from V and 1 base from J, the gap between germline ends came to 12 bases. CDR3 nucleotides: TGCGCCAGCAGCCAAGATTGGCGGGGCCCCCAAGAGACCCAGTACTTC. Protein product: CASSQDWRGPQETQYF.

About this clone: A read error may account for a junction end that differs from germline. This chain links TRBV5-6 with TRBJ2-7; a possible D gene is TRBD1 (5 bases). Germline V lookup: CDR1 SGHDT, CDR2 YYEEEE. This CDR3 comprises 15 residues. CDR3 bases: TGTGCCTGCAGCTGGGTCAGGGTCCTTACCTACGAGCAGTACTTC. Its translation is CACSWVRVLTYEQYF. Using reference TRBV5-6 and TRBJ2-7 for the parts outside the CDR3, the full variable domain is DAGVTQSPTHLIKTRGQQVTLRCSPKSGHDTVSWYQQALGQGPQFIFQYYEEEERQRGNFPDRFSGHQFPNYSSELNVNALLLGDSALYLCACSWVRVLTYEQYFGPGTRLTVT.

This chain links TRBV11-2 with TRBJ2-2; D is possibly TRBD1 (7 bases). V was trimmed by 6 bases and J by 4 bases, leaving 15 bases between them. This CDR3 region has 15 residues. From germline, CDR1 is SGHAT and CDR2 FQNNGV. CDR3 amino acids: CASRSTGRPTGELFF. The CDR3 DNA follows: TGTGCCAGCAGATCGACAGGGAGGCCCACCGGGGAGCTGTTTTTT.

This chain connects TRBV9 to TRBJ1-1, with TRBD1 as a possible D gene (5 bases). Germline V gene sequence: CDR1 SGDLS, CDR2 YYNGEE. This CDR3 comprises 16 residues. The V gene lost 4 bases and the J gene lost 1 base, with 17 bases spanning the gap. The CDR3 DNA reads as TGTGCCAGCAGCCCACACCCGGGGGGAGGGAACACTGAAGCTTTCTTT. Translation gives CASSPHPGGGNTEAFF.

This rearrangement joins TRBV5-1 to TRBJ2-6; a possible D gene is TRBD2 (7 bases). Trimming shortened V by 6 bases and J by 4 bases, and 17 bases separated the two germline ends. The CDR3 sequence is 16 residues long. From germline, CDR1 is SGHRS and CDR2 YFSETQ. The CDR3 DNA reads as TGCGCCAGCAAGGGGGTAGCGGGCCCCGGGGCCAACGTCCTGACTTTC. Encoded protein: CASKGVAGPGANVLTF.

This clone was counted a single time. The chain employs TRBV19 and TRBJ1-3, with no clear D. Per the germline V gene, CDR1 is LNHDA and CDR2 is SQIVND (reference sequence). V lost 5 bases and J lost 4, with 12 bases in between. This CDR3 has 14 amino acids. In DNA form, the CDR3 reads TGTGCCAGTAGTCCGGGAGGATCGGGAAACACCATATATTTT. This sequence encodes CASSPGGSGNTIYF.

The chain uses TRBV19 and TRBJ2-2, with 7 bases identical to TRBD1. Germline CDR1 is LNHDA and CDR2 is SQIVND (reference sequence). This CDR3 is built from 15 residues. V lost 7 bases and J lost 7; bases outside the gene matches: 12. CDR3 DNA: TGTGCCAGTACCCCGGGACAGCCGTCCGTCGGGGAGCTGTTTTTT. Amino acid sequence: CASTPGQPSVGELFF.

This clone was observed a handful of times. V is TRBV4-1 and J is TRBJ1-1, with D unresolved. Per germline, CDR1 MGHRA and CDR2 YSYEKL. The CDR3 runs 13 residues. V was trimmed by 0 bases and J by 4 bases, leaving 6 bases between them. CDR3 loop: CASSQEGGTEAFF. CDR3 bases: TGCGCCAGCAGCCAAGAAGGCGGCACTGAAGCTTTCTTT.

This clone was observed a few times. For the CDR3, the DNA is TGCGCCAGCAGCCGAACAAGGGGACTAGCGGGACGGAATGAGCAGTTCTTC. Translating it yields CASSRTRGLAGRNEQFF. V is TRBV4-3 and J is TRBJ2-1; 13 bases are a match to TRBD2. V lost 4 bases and J lost 7; bases outside the gene matches: 10. The CDR3 has 17 amino acids. In germline, CDR1 is LGHNA, CDR2 YSLEER.

The gene calls are TRBV6-6 and TRBJ1-1; maybe TRBD1 (6 bases). V was trimmed by 8 bases and J by 1 base, leaving 14 bases between them. There are 14 residues in the CDR3. The V gene's germline CDR1 is MNHNY and CDR2 SVGAGI (reference sequence). CDR3 amino acids: CASGGGPRNTEAFF. DNA of the CDR3: TGTGCCAGCGGGGGGGGGCCCAGGAACACTGAAGCTTTCTTT.